The entry below describes one T cell receptor beta chain. What it binds is unknown. Every donor was a healthy person donating bone marrow. Looked up from germline, CDR1 is SGDLS and CDR2 is YYNGEE. Trimming shortened V by 0 bases and J by 7 bases, and 10 bases separated the two germline ends. The CDR3 spans 13 residues. The PCR ran on 60 Vbeta and 13 Jbeta primers. Libraries were prepared by immunoSEQ multiplex PCR; TCRdb keeps only in-frame clonotypes and omits some of them. Of about 150,000 clones in the sample, around 84% were seen once. The sample originates from a study of cytomegalovirus exposure and HLA in healthy donors. Findings and limits, study-wide: In terms of immune exposure information, only CMV serostatus was available. Per a later analysis, fewer than 20,000 TCR beta sequences showed association with HLA alleles at 0.05 false discovery rate.

The chain employs TRBV9 and TRBJ1-2; D not certain. The sequenced material came from PBMCs. This TCR came from a boy younger than 10 in good health and CMV-seronegative. The CDR3 loop is CASSVEVRRGYTF. The CDR3 DNA follows: TGTGCCAGCAGCGTAGAAGTCAGGCGTGGCTACACCTTC. Looking up the rest from reference TRBV9 and TRBJ1-2 gives the full variable domain: DSGVTQTPKHLITATGQRVTLRCSPRSGDLSVYWYQQSLDQGLQFLIQYYNGEERAKGNILERFSAQQFPDLHSELNLSSLELGDSALYFCASSVEVRRGYTFGSGTRLTVV.